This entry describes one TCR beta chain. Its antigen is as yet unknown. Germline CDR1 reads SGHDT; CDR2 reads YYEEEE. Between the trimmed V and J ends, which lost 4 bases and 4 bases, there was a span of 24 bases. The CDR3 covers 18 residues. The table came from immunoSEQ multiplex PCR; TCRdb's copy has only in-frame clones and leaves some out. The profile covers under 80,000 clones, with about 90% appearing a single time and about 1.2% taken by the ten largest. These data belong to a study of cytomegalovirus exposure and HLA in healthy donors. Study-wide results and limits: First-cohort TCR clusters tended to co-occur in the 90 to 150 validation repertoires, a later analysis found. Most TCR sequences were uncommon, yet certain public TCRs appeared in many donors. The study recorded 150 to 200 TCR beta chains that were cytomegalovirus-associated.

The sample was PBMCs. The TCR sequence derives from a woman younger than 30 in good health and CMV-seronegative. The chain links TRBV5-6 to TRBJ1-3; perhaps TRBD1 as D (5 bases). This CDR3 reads CASSQWSGDGDSGNTIYF. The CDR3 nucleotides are TGTGCCAGCAGCCAATGGAGCGGGGACGGTGACTCCGGAAACACCATATATTTT. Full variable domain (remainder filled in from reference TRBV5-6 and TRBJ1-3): DAGVTQSPTHLIKTRGQQVTLRCSPKSGHDTVSWYQQALGQGPQFIFQYYEEEERQRGNFPDRFSGHQFPNYSSELNVNALLLGDSALYLCASSQWSGDGDSGNTIYFGEGSWLTVV.